This TCR beta chain derives from a study of blood T cell repertoires in COVID-19. In the study overall: The study drew acute and convalescent COVID-19 samples from the United States, Italy and Spain. PBMCs, B-cell-depleted T cells, or T cells provided the cDNA or gDNA that made up the material.

This clone has a single count. The trim removed 2 bases at V and 8 bases at J, leaving 4 bases unmatched. The CDR3 runs to 14 residues. Per germline, CDR1 SGHKS and CDR2 YYEKEE (reference sequence). In the original analysis: The assay estimated nucleated cells by amplifying reference gene primers. Method: immunoSEQ multiplex PCR; TCRdb's copy keeps in-frame clones and lacks some. For V, J and clone size, that table is used; D and trimming come from the DNA. The sample contains 110,000 to 150,000 clones, 70% to 90% of which appear only once. Among Cohort 3 donors, those recovered had two negative PCRs, clearance, or symptom resolution.

Material: PBMCs or T cells enriched from blood (not recorded which). The gene calls are TRBV5-5 and TRBJ1-2; TRBD1 matches at 12 bases. This clonotype was obtained from a man aged 45-65 years who had recovered from COVID-19. CDR3 loop: CASSFSGTGGGYTF. DNA of the CDR3: TGTGCCAGCAGCTTCTCCGGGACAGGGGGCGGCTACACCTTC. Supplemented by reference TRBV5-5 and TRBJ1-2, the full variable domain reads DAGVTQSPTHLIKTRGQQVTLRCSPISGHKSVSWYQQVLGQGPQFIFQYYEKEERGRGNFPDRFSARQFPNYSSELNVNALLLGDSALYLCASSFSGTGGGYTFGSGTRLTVV.